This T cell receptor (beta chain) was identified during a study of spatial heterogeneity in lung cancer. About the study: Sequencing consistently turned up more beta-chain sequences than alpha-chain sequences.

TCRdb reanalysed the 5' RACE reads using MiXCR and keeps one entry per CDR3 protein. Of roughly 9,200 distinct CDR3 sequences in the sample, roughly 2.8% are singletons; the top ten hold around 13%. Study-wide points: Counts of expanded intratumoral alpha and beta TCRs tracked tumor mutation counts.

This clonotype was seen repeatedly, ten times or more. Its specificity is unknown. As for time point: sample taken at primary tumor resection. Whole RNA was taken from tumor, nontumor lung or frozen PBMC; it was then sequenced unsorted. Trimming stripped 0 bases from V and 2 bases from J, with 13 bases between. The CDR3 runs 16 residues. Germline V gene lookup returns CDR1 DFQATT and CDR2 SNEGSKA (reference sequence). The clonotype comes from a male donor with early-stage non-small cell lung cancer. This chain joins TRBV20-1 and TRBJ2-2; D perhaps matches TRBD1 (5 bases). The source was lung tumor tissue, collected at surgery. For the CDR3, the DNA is TGCAGTGCTAGAGATCTCGGTGACAGCAACACCGGGGAGCTGTTTTTT. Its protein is CSARDLGDSNTGELFF.